This TCR beta chain was identified during a study of blood T cell repertoires in COVID-19. Study summary: Acute and convalescent COVID-19 samples came from the United States, Italy and Spain. T cells, B-cell-depleted T cells, or PBMCs provided the cDNA or gDNA that served as material.

Original data processing: By means of reference gene primer amplification, nucleated cell counts were estimated. Clones were read by immunoSEQ multiplex PCR, and TCRdb kept only the in-frame ones, dropping some. Clonal size and the V and J genes are those of that table, whereas D and trimming came from the DNA. The repertoire consists of hundreds of thousands of clones, with 88% occurring once and the leading ten covering 0.7%. The CDR3 runs 17 residues. V was clipped by 2 bases and J by 4 bases; unmatched bases: 11. Germline V lookup: CDR1 MNHEY, CDR2 SVGEGT. Sequencing was performed on peripheral blood. This receptor was obtained from a human donor in a cohort sampled during active COVID-19. The chain uses TRBV6-2 or TRBV6-3 and TRBJ2-5, with 9 bases matching TRBD2. DNA of the CDR3: TGTGCCAGCAGTTACCCCGGACTAGCGAAGGGGAGAGAGACCCAGTACTTC. This translates into CASSYPGLAKGRETQYF.